The clone carrying this T cell receptor beta chain was observed a handful of times. Construction of the TCRbeta library involved unique molecular identifiers. TCRdb called the PCR reads again in MiXCR, with one record for every CDR3 protein. Of some 500,000 distinct CDR3 sequences detected, around 19% appear once; the ten largest clones hold approximately 3%. The CDR3 runs to 14 residues. The germline V gene encodes CDR1 DFQATT and CDR2 SNEGSKA (reference sequence). Germline trimming cut 3 bases from V and 2 bases from J; bases unmatched to any gene: 4. This record belongs to a study of T-cell reconstitution after alpha-beta-depleted transplantation in children.

The source was PBMCs from the stem cell graft donor, collected from the stem cell graft. This rearrangement joins TRBV20-1 to TRBJ2-5; 9 bases align to TRBD2. The origin of this receptor is a human donor who donated a stem cell graft to a child with acute lymphoblastic leukemia. The CDR3 region is CSASSSGAQETQYF. DNA of the CDR3: TGCAGTGCTAGTTCTAGCGGGGCTCAAGAGACCCAGTACTTC.